The entry below gives a single T cell receptor beta chain sequence along with its context. Its antigen is still unknown. No base qualities exist here, and no much larger clone lies one base off it. CDR1 and CDR2 are read off the germline V gene (reference sequence) as SEHNR and FQNEAQ. The CDR3 numbers 13 residues from cysteine through phenylalanine. Only CDR3 DNA is held: 39 bases, read in frame from base 1. Trimming takes 4 bases from V and 1 base from J, and the germline ends sit 8 bases apart. The same DNA, extracted from blood mononuclear cells, served for both TCR sequencing and STAT3 sequencing. This specimen comes from a study of STAT3 mutations in large granular lymphocyte leukemia (dated by TCRdb to 2018 to 2020). Context from the whole study: Roughly half of the T-LGLL patients who were sequenced longitudinally carried canonical activating STAT3 mutations. One or more immunosuppressive therapy regimens were given to more than half of T-LGLL patients, and hematologic response was seen in around 40% of the treated patients. Patients with T-cell large granular lymphocyte leukemia underwent serial deep sequencing of TCRbeta CDR3 and STAT3 to reconstruct clonal hierarchy and dynamics. From an initial cohort of a few hundred LGL patients, roughly 17 representative T-LGLL cases were selected for longitudinal TCRbeta and STAT3 sequencing. A couple of patients with natural killer LGL leukemia were also sequenced longitudinally as controls within the study. On average, sequencing was done at 3.5 to 4 time points per patient, with the number of samplings ranging from 2 to 8. Beyond this particular receptor, the publication reports: Because no samples were available when a clone first appeared, clonal expansion had to be inferred from samplings taken at other points. Linking therapy response to changes in TCR clonal burden was complicated by variable intervals between samplings and by differing treatment regimens. Since codominant clonotypes persisted in some patients, a small but highly pathogenic clone may have gone undetected. Dominant TCR clone burden was found to exceed STAT3 mutant burden in several patients, suggesting that STAT3 mutation arose secondarily within a pre-expanded clone. Every T-LGLL patient showed at least one immunodominant TCRbeta clonotype, and about half showed multiple immunodominant subclonotypes. TCR clonotype switching after therapy was seen in about 35% of the 18 patients, with all newly emerging clones being STAT3 wild type.

TCRbeta libraries were sequenced on an Illumina MiSeq, and an average of about 40,773 productive templates per sample was obtained. TCRbeta CDR3 libraries were generated with the immunoSEQ assay using multiplex PCR amplification. Per the authors' processing: Repertoire diversity was computed as previously defined, with values near 0 indicating extremely monoclonal samples. TCRdb mirrors the immuneACCESS table, restricted to in-frame sequences. Some clones are absent from its copies; in checked studies, under half trace to an unresolved V gene, and the reason for the others is unknown. D and trimming come from the DNA, and the V and J calls and clone size come from that table. For this sample the table gives about 9,200 clones, of which around 49% were detected only once. Of the sample, about 9% falls within the top ten clones.

The receptor's source is a boy younger than 18 with T-cell large granular lymphocyte leukemia. Some clones in this sample may be carry-over from other donors' samples. The age is the age at diagnosis. The sample consisted of peripheral blood mononuclear cells. The V and J genes are TRBV7-9 and TRBJ2-7; matching of 5 bases hints at TRBD2 as the D gene. The CDR3 loop reads CASSSRTSYEQYF. Read as DNA, the sequence is TGTGCCAGCAGCTCACGGACTTCCTACGAGCAGTACTTC.